Listed below are T cell receptor beta chains from one sample, sequenced in a study of Graves' ophthalmopathy and Graves' hyperthyroidism. TCRdb reprocessed the multiplex PCR reads with MiXCR, giving one entry per CDR3 protein. The data contain around 1.1 million distinct CDR3 sequences, roughly 35% of them seen just once; the ten biggest clones take up 11%. What was sequenced was peripheral blood or thyroid tissue (not recorded which). Receptors were obtained from an adult man with Graves' hyperthyroidism. The CDR3 runs from the conserved cysteine through the conserved F or W. A D gene is named only where the DNA matches it firmly. Some rows have no size entry. The others give once, few or many, or a class for an expanded clone.

j_call clone_size d_call v_call cdr3_aa cdr3_nt
TRBJ1-3 many TRBD1 TRBV7-3 CASSLGQASGNTIYF TGTGCCAGCAGTCTCGGACAGGCCTCTGGAAACACCATATATTTT
TRBJ2-7 few - TRBV7-6 CASSPYGGLTYEQYF TGTGCCAGCAGCCCGTATGGGGGATTGACATACGAGCAGTACTTC
TRBJ2-5 once - TRBV29-1 CSVRGTGAETQYF TGCAGCGTTCGAGGCACGGGGGCTGAGACCCAGTACTTC
TRBJ2-7 many TRBD1 TRBV7-9 CASSRQTGGYEQYF TGTGCCAGCAGCCGCCAGACAGGGGGCTACGAGCAGTACTTC
TRBJ2-2 - TRBD1 TRBV6-5 CASIKGQGGTGELFF TGTGCCAGCATCAAGGGACAGGGAGGCACCGGGGAGCTGTTTTTT
TRBJ1-5 few - TRBV10-2 CASSGGPDQPQHF TGCGCCAGCAGTGGCGGCCCGGATCAGCCCCAGCATTTT
TRBJ1-5 once TRBD1 TRBV7-2 CASRTGGNSPQHF TGTGCCAGTAGAACAGGGGGGAATTCACCCCAGCATTTT
TRBJ1-1 - TRBD1 TRBV10-2 CASGPDRSSTEAFF TGTGCCAGCGGTCCGGACAGGAGTTCGACTGAAGCTTTCTTT
TRBJ2-7 many TRBD1 TRBV7-2 CASSSALTGTYEQYF TGTGCCAGCAGCTCCGCCCTGACAGGGACCTACGAGCAGTACTTC
TRBJ1-2 - - TRBV7-3 CASPPQGLTLYGYTF TGTGCTAGTCCACCCCAGGGACTTACTCTTTATGGCTACACCTTC
TRBJ1-1 many - TRBV7-8 CASSFDPRGWDTEAFF TGTGCCAGCAGCTTCGACCCCAGGGGCTGGGACACTGAAGCTTTCTTT
TRBJ2-7 many TRBD2 TRBV20-1 CSASGLAGTTYEQYF TGCAGTGCTAGTGGACTAGCGGGGACAACCTACGAGCAGTACTTC
TRBJ2-7 - - TRBV29-1 CSVVDRKYEQYF TGCAGCGTCGTCGACAGGAAATACGAGCAGTACTTC
TRBJ2-7 many - TRBV7-2 CASSTRLMGEEQYF TGTGCCAGCAGCACCCGTCTCATGGGGGAGGAGCAGTACTTC
TRBJ1-2 - - TRBV7-9 CASSLTTTGVGYTF TGTGCCAGCAGCTTAACAACCACGGGAGTCGGCTACACCTTC
TRBJ2-5 few - TRBV12-3/TRBV12-4 CASSFRAQETQYF TGTGCCAGCAGTTTCAGGGCCCAAGAGACCCAGTACTTC
TRBJ1-2 few TRBD1 TRBV28 CASSQTGSLGYGYTF TGTGCCAGCAGTCAGACAGGGTCCCTCGGCTATGGCTACACCTTC
TRBJ2-2 few TRBD2 TRBV19 CASRELAANTGELFF TGTGCCAGTAGGGAACTAGCGGCGAACACCGGGGAGCTGTTTTTT
TRBJ1-6 few - TRBV20-1 CSALPGAYNSPLHF TGCAGTGCCCTACCCGGGGCCTATAATTCACCCCTCCACTTT
TRBJ1-5 many TRBD1 TRBV7-8 CASSNDRGQPQHF TGTGCCAGCAGCAACGACAGGGGCCAGCCCCAGCATTTT
TRBJ2-7 - - TRBV10-1 CASSDSGLSYEQYF TGCGCCAGCAGTGACTCCGGGCTCTCCTACGAGCAGTACTTC
TRBJ2-7 - - TRBV6-1 CASSHSLNEQYF TGTGCCAGCAGTCATAGCTTGAACGAGCAGTACTTC
TRBJ2-7 - TRBD1 TRBV10-1 CAGSESGTGSYEQYF TGCGCCGGCAGTGAGTCGGGGACAGGGTCGTACGAGCAGTACTTC
TRBJ1-6 - TRBD1 TRBV24-1 CATSDGTGVYSPLHF TGTGCCACCAGTGATGGGACAGGGGTATATTCACCCCTCCACTTT
TRBJ1-2 - - TRBV5-6 CASSFREGYGYTF TGTGCCAGCAGCTTCAGAGAAGGCTATGGCTACACCTTC
TRBJ1-3 - - TRBV29-1 CSVVDSSSGNTIYF TGCAGCGTGGTTGACAGCAGCTCTGGAAACACCATATATTTT